This TCR beta chain was identified during a study of blood T cell repertoires in COVID-19. Overall study: The United States, Italy and Spain provided the acute and convalescent COVID-19 samples. PBMCs, B-cell-depleted T cells, or T cells were the source of the cDNA or gDNA that made up the material.

Study processing details: Amplification of reference gene primers was used by the study to estimate nucleated cell counts. The table came from immunoSEQ multiplex PCR; TCRdb's copy has only in-frame clones and leaves some out. V and J calls and clone size follow that table, whereas D and trimming were derived from the DNA. The sample yields approximately 130,000 clones, about 77% seen once. The CDR3 contains 15 residues. CDR1 and CDR2 from the germline V gene are SEHNR and FQNEAQ (reference sequence). Trimming removed 10 bases from V and 8 bases from J; junction bases left unmatched: 14. This clonotype originated in an elderly man with acute or convalescent COVID-19. This chain uses TRBV7-9 with TRBJ1-4, with 9 bases matching TRBD1. The sample was peripheral blood. CDR3 sequence (DNA): TGTGCCATCATCTTAACTGGGACAGGGAACGAAAAACTGTTTTTT. It yields the protein CAIILTGTGNEKLFF.